This T cell receptor (beta chain) was observed in a study of blood T cell repertoires in COVID-19. For the study at large: COVID-19 samples, acute and convalescent, were from the United States, Italy and Spain. The cDNA or gDNA used as material had been derived from T cells, B-cell-depleted T cells, or PBMCs.

The germline CDR1 and CDR2 sequences are MGHRA and YSYEKL. CDR3 length equals 16 residues. After removal of 1 base from V and 2 bases from J, the junction contained 2 bases not matched to a gene. The assay was immunoSEQ multiplex PCR, and TCRdb's table has in-frame clones only and misses some. The sample lists some 150,000 clones, under 90% occurring once. This clonotype was sampled from a woman at least 80 years old in a cohort sampled during active or convalescent COVID-19. Sequenced: peripheral blood. V and J are TRBV4-1 and TRBJ1-4, with 9 bases that match TRBD1. CDR3 bases: TGCGCCAGCAGCCAAGGACAGGGGGTCACTAATGAAAAACTGTTTTTT. Its protein is CASSQGQGVTNEKLFF.